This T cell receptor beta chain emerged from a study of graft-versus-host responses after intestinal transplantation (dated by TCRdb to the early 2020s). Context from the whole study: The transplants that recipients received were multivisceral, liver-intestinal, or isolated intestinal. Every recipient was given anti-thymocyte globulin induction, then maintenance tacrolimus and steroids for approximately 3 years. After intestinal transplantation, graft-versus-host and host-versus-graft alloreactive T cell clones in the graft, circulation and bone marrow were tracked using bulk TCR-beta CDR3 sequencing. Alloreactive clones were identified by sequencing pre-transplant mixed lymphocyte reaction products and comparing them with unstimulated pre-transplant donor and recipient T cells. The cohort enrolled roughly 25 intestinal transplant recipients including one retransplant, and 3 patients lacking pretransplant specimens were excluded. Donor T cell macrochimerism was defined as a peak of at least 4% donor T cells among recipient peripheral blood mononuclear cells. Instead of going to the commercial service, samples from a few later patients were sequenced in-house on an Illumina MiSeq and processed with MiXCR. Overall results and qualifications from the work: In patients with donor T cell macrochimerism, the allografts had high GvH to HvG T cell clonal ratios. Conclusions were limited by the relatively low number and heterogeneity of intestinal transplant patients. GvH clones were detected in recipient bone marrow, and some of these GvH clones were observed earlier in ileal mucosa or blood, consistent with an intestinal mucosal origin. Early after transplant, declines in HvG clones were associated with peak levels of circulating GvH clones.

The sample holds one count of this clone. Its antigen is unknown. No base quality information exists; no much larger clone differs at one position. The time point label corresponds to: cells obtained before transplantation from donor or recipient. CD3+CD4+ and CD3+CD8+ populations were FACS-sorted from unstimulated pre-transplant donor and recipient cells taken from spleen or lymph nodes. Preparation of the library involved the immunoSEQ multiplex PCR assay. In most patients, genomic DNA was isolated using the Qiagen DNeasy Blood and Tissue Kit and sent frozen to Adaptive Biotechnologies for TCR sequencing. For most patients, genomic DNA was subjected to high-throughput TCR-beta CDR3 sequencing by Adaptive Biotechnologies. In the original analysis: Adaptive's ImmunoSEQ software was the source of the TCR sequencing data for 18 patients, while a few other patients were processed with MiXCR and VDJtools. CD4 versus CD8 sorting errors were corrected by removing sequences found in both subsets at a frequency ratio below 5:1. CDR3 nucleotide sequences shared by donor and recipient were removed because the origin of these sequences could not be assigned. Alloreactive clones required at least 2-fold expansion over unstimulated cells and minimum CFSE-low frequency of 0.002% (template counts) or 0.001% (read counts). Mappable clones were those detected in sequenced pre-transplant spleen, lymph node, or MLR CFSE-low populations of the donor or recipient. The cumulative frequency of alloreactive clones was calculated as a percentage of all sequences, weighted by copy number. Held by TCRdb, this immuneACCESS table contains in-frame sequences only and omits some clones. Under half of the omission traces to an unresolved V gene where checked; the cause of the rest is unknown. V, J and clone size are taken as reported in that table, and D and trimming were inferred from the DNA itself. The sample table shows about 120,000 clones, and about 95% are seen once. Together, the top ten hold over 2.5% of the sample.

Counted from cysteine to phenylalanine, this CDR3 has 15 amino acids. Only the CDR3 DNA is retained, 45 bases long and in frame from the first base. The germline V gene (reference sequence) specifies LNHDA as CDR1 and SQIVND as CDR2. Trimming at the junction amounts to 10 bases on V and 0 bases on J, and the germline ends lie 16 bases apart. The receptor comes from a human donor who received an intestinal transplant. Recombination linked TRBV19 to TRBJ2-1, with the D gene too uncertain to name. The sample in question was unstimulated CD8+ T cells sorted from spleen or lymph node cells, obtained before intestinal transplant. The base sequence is TGTGCCACTAGGAACTCGGCGAACTCCTACAATGAGCAGTTCTTC. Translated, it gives CATRNSANSYNEQFF.